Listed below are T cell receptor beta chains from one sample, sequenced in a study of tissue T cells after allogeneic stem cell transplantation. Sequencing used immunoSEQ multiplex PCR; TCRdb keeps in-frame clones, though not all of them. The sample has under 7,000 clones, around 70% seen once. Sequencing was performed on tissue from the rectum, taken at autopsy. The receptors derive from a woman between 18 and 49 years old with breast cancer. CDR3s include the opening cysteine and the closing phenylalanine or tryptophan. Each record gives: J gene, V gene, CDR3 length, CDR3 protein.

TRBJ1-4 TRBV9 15 CASSAIQRGNEKLFF
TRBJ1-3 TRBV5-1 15 CASSPLTSAGNTIYF
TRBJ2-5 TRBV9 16 CASSVGGTGDTETQYF
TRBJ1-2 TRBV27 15 CASSLLVGSNYGYTF
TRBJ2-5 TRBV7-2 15 CASSLASGIEETQYF
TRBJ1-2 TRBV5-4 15 CASSLAGGRTYGYTF
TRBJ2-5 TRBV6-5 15 CASSPEGVGEETQYF
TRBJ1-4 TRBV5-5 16 CASSLAGLPGEEKLFF
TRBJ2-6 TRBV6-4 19 CASSDRQGGGDSGANVLTF
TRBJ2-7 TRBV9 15 CASSVGGSGSYEQYF
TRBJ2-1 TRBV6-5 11 CASSYGDEQFF
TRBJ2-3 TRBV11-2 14 CASSLFSGLDTQYF
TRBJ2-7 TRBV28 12 CATVTRGREQYF
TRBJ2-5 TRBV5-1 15 CASSLGTVYQETQYF
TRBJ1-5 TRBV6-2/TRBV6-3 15 CASSRNRGGNQPQHF
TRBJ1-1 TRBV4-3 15 CASSQDLAGTGEAFF
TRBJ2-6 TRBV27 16 CASSLWSGSGANVLTF
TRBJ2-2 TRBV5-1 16 CASSLEGQGVNGELFF
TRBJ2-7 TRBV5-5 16 CASSSTAPSSSYEQYF
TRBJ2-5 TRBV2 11 CASKYGETQYF
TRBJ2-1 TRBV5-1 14 CASSYQNVGHEQFF
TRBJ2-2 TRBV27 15 CASSLRGSNTGELFF
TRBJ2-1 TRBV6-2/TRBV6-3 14 CASSYMRAGGRQFF
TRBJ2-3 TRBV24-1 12 CATSDATDTQYF
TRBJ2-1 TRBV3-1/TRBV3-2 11 CASSQYDEQFF
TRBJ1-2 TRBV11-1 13 CASSSTPRDGYTF
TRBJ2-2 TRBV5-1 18 CASSLSGGNLFETGELFF
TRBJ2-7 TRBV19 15 CASSIDTGGSYEQYF
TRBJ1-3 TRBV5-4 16 CASSWEPDSSGNTIYF
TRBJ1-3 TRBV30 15 CAWSVLGQPFPTIYF
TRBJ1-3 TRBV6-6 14 CASSPNGSGNTIYF
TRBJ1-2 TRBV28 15 CASSLEGLLRGGYTF
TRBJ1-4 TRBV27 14 CASSEGTGNRKLFF
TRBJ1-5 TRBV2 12 CASGEGPQPQHF
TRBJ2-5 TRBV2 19 CASSETIGDRTGGPETQYF
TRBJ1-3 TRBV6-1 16 CASSVAGGALGNTIYF
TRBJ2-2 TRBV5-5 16 CASSLLPGEVTGELFF
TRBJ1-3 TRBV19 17 CASSTSAGSASGNTIYF
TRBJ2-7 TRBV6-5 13 CASAPRGSYEQYF
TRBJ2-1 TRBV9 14 CASSVDGSYNEQFF
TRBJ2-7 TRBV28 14 CASSLGGGPDEQYF
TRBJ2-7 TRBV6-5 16 CASSYSGLAGAHEQYF
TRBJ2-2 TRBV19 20 CASSVGRSRLPLRGAEELFF
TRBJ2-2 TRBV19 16 CASSIGPRRDTGELFF
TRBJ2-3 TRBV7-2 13 CASSFSSGDTQYF
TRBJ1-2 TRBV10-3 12 CATLIGGRGYTF
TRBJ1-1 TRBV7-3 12 CASSMGNTEAFF
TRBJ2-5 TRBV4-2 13 CASSQGPQRAQYF
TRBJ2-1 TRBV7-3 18 CASSLTPGGTGDRNEQFF
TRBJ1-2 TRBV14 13 CASSPGTEGGYTF